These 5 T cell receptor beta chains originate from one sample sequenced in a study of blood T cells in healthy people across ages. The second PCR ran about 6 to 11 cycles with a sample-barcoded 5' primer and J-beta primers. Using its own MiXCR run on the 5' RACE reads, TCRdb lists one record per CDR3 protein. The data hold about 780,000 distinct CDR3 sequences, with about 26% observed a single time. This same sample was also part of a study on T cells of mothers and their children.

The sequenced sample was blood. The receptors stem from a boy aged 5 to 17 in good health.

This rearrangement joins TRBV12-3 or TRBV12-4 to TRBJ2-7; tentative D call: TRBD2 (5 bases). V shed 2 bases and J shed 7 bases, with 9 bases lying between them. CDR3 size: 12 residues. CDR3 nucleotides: TGTGCCAGCAGTTTAACCGGGATTGAGCAGTACTTC. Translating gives CASSLTGIEQYF.

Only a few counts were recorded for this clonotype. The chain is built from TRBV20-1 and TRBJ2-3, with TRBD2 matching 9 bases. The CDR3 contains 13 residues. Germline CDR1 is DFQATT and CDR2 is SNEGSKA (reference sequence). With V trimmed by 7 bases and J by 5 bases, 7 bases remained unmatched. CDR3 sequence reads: CSVAGVSLDTQYF. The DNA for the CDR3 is TGCAGTGTAGCGGGGGTCTCCCTAGATACGCAGTATTTT.

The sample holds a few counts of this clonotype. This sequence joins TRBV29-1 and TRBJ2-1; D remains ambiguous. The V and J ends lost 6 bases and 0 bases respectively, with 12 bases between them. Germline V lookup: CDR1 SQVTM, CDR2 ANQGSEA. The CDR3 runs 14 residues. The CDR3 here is CSVLGLSSYNEQFF. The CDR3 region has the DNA TGCAGCGTACTTGGCCTAAGCTCCTACAATGAGCAGTTCTTC.

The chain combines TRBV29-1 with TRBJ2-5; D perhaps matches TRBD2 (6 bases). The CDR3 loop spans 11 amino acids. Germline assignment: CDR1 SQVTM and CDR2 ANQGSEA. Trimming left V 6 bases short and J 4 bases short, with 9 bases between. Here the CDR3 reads CSVSSAETQYF. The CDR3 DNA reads TGCAGCGTATCTAGCGCAGAGACCCAGTACTTC.

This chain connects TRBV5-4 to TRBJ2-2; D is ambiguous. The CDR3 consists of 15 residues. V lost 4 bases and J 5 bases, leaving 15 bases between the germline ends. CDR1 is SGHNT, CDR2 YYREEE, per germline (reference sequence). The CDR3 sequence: CASSPPRPRTGELFF. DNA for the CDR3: TGTGCCAGCAGCCCCCCCCGGCCCCGGACCGGGGAGCTGTTTTTT.